This entry lists 15 T cell receptor beta chains sequenced from one sample in a study of beta chain features in type 1 diabetes. The whole isolated RNA underwent reverse transcription, so sequencing captured expressed TCRB transcripts. Assay used: immunoSEQ multiplex PCR; TCRdb lists only in-frame clones, some missing. Of some 360,000 clones listed, 20% are singletons. Material: naive CD4+ T cells from blood. These receptors originate from a woman aged 18-30 years in good health.

In DNA, the CDR3 is TGTGCCAGCAGCCAAATGCGGACTGAAGCTTTCTTT. Translated, it gives CASSQMRTEAFF. The chain has TRBV5-4 and TRBJ1-1; D gene ambiguous. Trimming removed 4 bases from V and 5 bases from J, with 9 bases in between. CDR3 length equals 12 residues. Germline assignment: CDR1 SGHNT and CDR2 YYREEE (reference sequence).

This clone was counted between two and nine times. The chain has TRBV19 and TRBJ2-1; D remains ambiguous. Per germline, CDR1 LNHDA and CDR2 SQIVND (reference sequence). The V gene lost 2 bases and the J gene lost 4 bases, with 9 bases spanning the gap. The CDR3 covers 14 residues. CDR3 loop: CASSIRTEYNEQFF. The CDR3 coding sequence is TGTGCCAGTAGTATACGAACGGAGTACAATGAGCAGTTCTTC.

V and J are TRBV7-2 and TRBJ2-2; D call uncertain. Germline CDR1 and CDR2: SGHTA and FQGNSA. Trimming removed 4 bases from V and 2 bases from J, with 14 bases in between. This CDR3 region has 16 residues. DNA of the CDR3: TGTGCCAGCAGCTCTAGAGTCTCCCCTAACACCGGGGAGCTGTTTTTT. As protein: CASSSRVSPNTGELFF.

There are a few counts of this clone. DNA for the CDR3: TGTGCCAGCAGCCAATCTCCGACTAGCGGGATTACCTACGAGCAGTACTTC. This codes for CASSQSPTSGITYEQYF. The genes are TRBV4-2 and TRBJ2-7, with 11 nucleotides matching TRBD2. Losses at the gene ends were 2 bases for V and 2 bases for J; bases not matched to a gene: 8. The CDR3 is 17 residues long. Germline CDR1 and CDR2: LGHNA and YNFKEQ.

This clone was detected only a few times. The rearrangement joins TRBV29-1 to TRBJ2-5, with 9 bases fitting TRBD2. From germline, CDR1 is SQVTM and CDR2 ANQGSEA. The V and J ends lost 2 bases and 5 bases, in that order; junction bases with no gene match: 9. The CDR3 has 15 residues. This chain's CDR3 is CSVENRGRAPETQYF. In DNA form, the CDR3 reads TGCAGCGTTGAAAATCGCGGGAGGGCCCCGGAGACCCAGTACTTC.

This clone was recorded a few times. Other DNA sequences in this sample translate to the same CDR3. V and J are TRBV13 and TRBJ1-5, with D uncertain. This CDR3 has 13 residues. V was clipped by 2 bases and J by 4 bases, with 6 bases between them. CDR1 is PRHDT, CDR2 FYEKMQ, per germline (reference sequence). The CDR3 here is CASSLRRNQPQHF. DNA of the CDR3: TGTGCCAGCAGCTTAAGGAGGAATCAGCCCCAGCATTTT.

The V gene is TRBV14, the J gene TRBJ2-1; no definite D call. Per germline, CDR1 SGHDN and CDR2 FVKESK. Trimming removed 6 bases at V and 3 bases at J, with 9 bases between. This CDR3 comprises 13 residues. CDR3 protein: CASSRRGYNEQFF. The CDR3 DNA reads as TGTGCCAGCAGTCGGCGCGGCTACAATGAGCAGTTCTTC.

This clone was seen only a few times. The rearrangement uses TRBV5-1 and TRBJ1-6; TRBD1 is a possible D gene (5 bases). V was trimmed by 1 base and J by 8 bases, leaving 13 bases between them. The length of the CDR3 is 15 residues. CDR1 and CDR2 (germline): SGHRS, YFSETQ. This chain's CDR3 is CASSLNPDKDSPLHF. The CDR3 DNA follows: TGCGCCAGCAGCTTGAATCCGGACAAGGATTCACCCCTCCACTTT.

This chain uses TRBV2 with TRBJ1-1, with 7 bases aligning to TRBD1. Germline V gene data show CDR1 as SNHLY and CDR2 as FYNNEI. There are 14 residues in the CDR3. Losses at the gene ends were 6 bases for V and 1 base for J; bases not matched to a gene: 5. CDR3 sequence reads: CASRQTGTNTEAFF. DNA of the CDR3: TGTGCCAGCAGGCAGACAGGGACGAACACTGAAGCTTTCTTT.

In this sample, this clone turned up a few times. The chain has TRBV7-2 and TRBJ2-7, with 8 bases fitting TRBD1. This CDR3 spans 15 amino acids. Looked up from germline, CDR1 is SGHTA and CDR2 is FQGNSA. The V gene end was trimmed by 3 bases and the J gene end by 1 base; junction bases not matched to a gene: 5. CDR3 loop: CASSLDRATSYEQYF. CDR3 DNA: TGTGCCAGCAGCTTGGACAGGGCCACGTCCTACGAGCAGTACTTC.

The CDR3 coding sequence is TGTGCCTGGAGTTGGGGGGGACAAAACACCATATATTTT. Its protein is CAWSWGGQNTIYF. V is TRBV30 and J is TRBJ1-3; maybe TRBD1 (6 bases). The CDR3 runs to 13 residues. Trimming cost V 2 bases and J 6 bases, with 11 bases left between them. The germline V gene encodes CDR1 GTSNPN and CDR2 SVGIG (reference sequence).

This clone was recorded a few times. The rearrangement links TRBV6-1 to TRBJ1-1, with a tentative D call TRBD1 (5 bases). Trimming removed 11 bases from V and 1 base from J, with 14 bases in between. The CDR3 is 13 amino acids. Per germline, CDR1 MNHNS and CDR2 SASEGT. This CDR3 is CASKPQGNTEAFF. CDR3 bases: TGTGCCTCCAAACCTCAGGGGAACACTGAAGCTTTCTTT.

J is TRBJ2-2 and V is TRBV7-9; a possible D gene is TRBD2 (5 bases). The CDR3 runs to 14 residues. Trimming stripped 3 bases from V and 7 bases from J, with 12 bases between. Germline V gene lookup returns CDR1 SEHNR and CDR2 FQNEAQ (reference sequence). CDR3 coding DNA: TGTGCCAGCAGCTTGCATAGCGTCGACGGGGAGCTGTTTTTT. Its protein product is CASSLHSVDGELFF.

This clone was observed a few times. Other DNA sequences in the same sample also yield this CDR3. This chain joins TRBV30 and TRBJ2-7; 8 bases are shared with TRBD2. The germline V gene encodes CDR1 GTSNPN and CDR2 SVGIG (reference sequence). After removal of 4 bases from V and 4 bases from J, the junction contained 3 bases not matched to a gene. The CDR3 runs 12 residues. The CDR3 spells CAWTSGSYEQYF. The CDR3 coding sequence is TGTGCCTGGACTAGCGGGTCTTACGAGCAGTACTTC.

J is TRBJ2-7 and V is TRBV11-2; TRBD2 might be the D (6 bases). The V gene's germline CDR1 is SGHAT and CDR2 FQNNGV. The germline V and J ends were trimmed by 3 bases and 4 bases, with 16 bases remaining between them. This CDR3 is 15 amino acids long. CDR3 DNA sequence: TGTGCCAGCAGCTTTCGACGGGACTCCTTTTACGAGCAGTACTTC. Its protein product is CASSFRRDSFYEQYF.